The 26 T cell receptor beta chains below were found in one sample sequenced in a study of T cell responses to AZD1222 COVID-19 vaccine. Profiling relied on immunoSEQ multiplex PCR, and the TCRdb table lists in-frame clones only, not all of them. The repertoire includes approximately 80,000 clones, approximately 85% of them detected once, and roughly 3.1% sits in the top ten. The starting material was peripheral blood, obtained 28 days after the second AZD1222 dose. These receptors all come from an adult who received the AZD1222 COVID-19 vaccine.

This rearrangement joins TRBV30 to TRBJ1-1, with D hard to call. Germline CDR1 and CDR2: GTSNPN and SVGIG (reference sequence). This CDR3 has 13 residues. V gave up 2 bases and J gave up 2 bases, with 9 bases separating them. CDR3 in amino acids: CAWSIGPNTEAFF. CDR3 sequence (DNA): TGTGCCTGGAGTATAGGCCCAAACACTGAAGCTTTCTTT.

As to this clone: The junction differs from germline at one of its ends, possibly a read error. The V call is TRBV29-1, the J call TRBJ1-4; the match to TRBD1 covers 8 bases. Germline assignment: CDR1 SQVTM and CDR2 ANQGSEA. This CDR3 region has 13 residues. The CDR3 DNA is TGCAGCGTTGAGGTGCAGGGGGCCCCTATAAGGGTTTTT. Amino acids: CSVEVQGAPIRVF.

This chain connects TRBV7-3 to TRBJ1-1; D may be TRBD1 (6 bases). From germline, CDR1 is SGHTA and CDR2 FQGTGA. This CDR3 spans 13 amino acids. Trimming stripped 4 bases from V and 7 bases from J, with 13 bases between. The CDR3: CASSSTGGVEAFF. CDR3 DNA: TGTGCCAGCAGCTCGACGGGGGGCGTTGAAGCTTTCTTT.

The CDR3 DNA follows: TGTGCCAGCACGTTCGAGGGCAGACAAGAGACCCAGTACTTC. This sequence encodes CASTFEGRQETQYF. The chain is built from TRBV6-5 and TRBJ2-5; TRBD2 might be the D (5 bases). The CDR3 runs to 14 residues. Trimming took 7 bases from V and 2 from J, leaving 14 bases between them. Germline CDR1 is MNHEY and CDR2 is SVGAGI.

V and J are TRBV5-1 and TRBJ1-5, with a tentative D call TRBD1 (6 bases). Germline lookup yields CDR1 SGHRS and CDR2 YFSETQ. CDR3 length: 14 amino acids. V was clipped by 5 bases and J by 3 bases, with 12 bases between them. CDR3 protein: CASRKDRDNQPQHF. The DNA for the CDR3 is TGCGCCAGCAGAAAGGACAGAGACAATCAGCCCCAGCATTTT.

The chain uses TRBV27 and TRBJ2-7, with D uncertain. CDR1 MNHEY and CDR2 SMNVEV come from the germline V gene (reference sequence). The CDR3 is 15 amino acids. V lost 0 bases and J 1 base, leaving 10 bases between the germline ends. The chain's CDR3 is CASSLSMSPSYEQYF. The DNA for the CDR3 is TGTGCCAGCAGTTTATCGATGTCTCCATCCTACGAGCAGTACTTC.

The chain is built from TRBV28 and TRBJ1-5; no clear D gene. Germline lookup yields CDR1 MDHEN and CDR2 SYDVKM. This CDR3 is 19 amino acids long. The germline V and J ends were trimmed by 5 bases and 0 bases, with 23 bases remaining between them. This CDR3 is CASSINTPRSSYSNQPQHF. The CDR3 region has the DNA TGTGCCAGCAGTATAAATACCCCTCGTAGCTCCTATAGCAATCAGCCCCAGCATTTT.

The chain has TRBV5-1 and TRBJ2-1; TRBD2 aligns across 10 bases. CDR3 length: 14 residues. V lost 4 bases and J lost 11; bases outside the gene matches: 9. The germline CDR1 and CDR2 sequences are SGHRS and YFSETQ. Here the CDR3 DNA reads TGCGCCAGCAGCCCCGGGACTAGCGTGACCCAGCAGTTCTTC. Translation: CASSPGTSVTQQFF.

The sample holds a few counts of this clone. The V call is TRBV19, the J call TRBJ1-5; D is unresolved. The germline V gene has CDR1 LNHDA and CDR2 SQIVND (reference sequence). This CDR3 spans 15 amino acids. Trimming removed 1 base from V and 0 bases from J, with 7 bases in between. CDR3 residues: CASSIAVYSNQPQHF. Here the CDR3 DNA reads TGTGCCAGTAGTATAGCAGTGTATAGCAATCAGCCCCAGCATTTT.

This rearrangement joins TRBV19 to TRBJ1-6, with D unclear. V lost 7 bases to trimming and J lost 9 bases, with 19 bases between them. CDR3 length: 15 amino acids. In germline, CDR1 is LNHDA, CDR2 SQIVND (reference sequence). CDR3 in amino acids: CASTESGPKVSPLHF. The CDR3 DNA reads TGTGCCAGTACCGAATCCGGGCCAAAGGTTTCACCCCTCCACTTT.

The V call is TRBV7-3, the J call TRBJ2-5, with a weak D call TRBD1 (5 bases). The CDR3 covers 14 residues. V was trimmed by 2 bases and J by 5 bases, leaving 12 bases between them. Per the germline V gene, CDR1 is SGHTA and CDR2 is FQGTGA. The CDR3 here is CASSLPGQGETQYF. The CDR3 DNA sequence: TGTGCCAGCAGCTTACCTGGGCAGGGCGAGACCCAGTACTTC.

The chain recombines TRBV28 with TRBJ1-5, with unresolved D. The CDR3 has 14 amino acids. V was trimmed by 3 bases and J by 1 base, leaving 7 bases between them. Germline V gene sequence: CDR1 MDHEN, CDR2 SYDVKM. The CDR3 nucleotides read TGTGCCAGCAGTTTGTACGACAGCAATCAGCCCCAGCATTTT. It encodes CASSLYDSNQPQHF.

The chain recombines TRBV28 with TRBJ2-4; D call uncertain. The ends were cut back, 5 bases at V and 12 bases at J, with 23 bases in the middle. CDR3 length: 15 residues. Germline V gene sequence: CDR1 MDHEN, CDR2 SYDVKM. CDR3 coding DNA: TGTGCCAGCAGTCTAGGGCAATCTAAAACATTCCCTCAGTACTTC. This sequence encodes CASSLGQSKTFPQYF.

This chain links TRBV3-1 (or the pseudogene TRBV3-2) with TRBJ2-3; 14 nucleotides agree with TRBD2. Per the germline V gene, CDR1 is LGHDT and CDR2 is YNNKEL (reference sequence). The CDR3 extends over 17 amino acids. V shed 4 bases and J 3 bases; nucleotides not matched to a gene: 6. The CDR3 loop reads CASSPLTSGGATDTQYF. The CDR3 DNA is TGTGCCAGCAGCCCACTGACTAGCGGGGGGGCAACAGATACGCAGTATTTT.

V is TRBV3-1 (or the pseudogene TRBV3-2) and J is TRBJ2-3, with 8 bases aligning to TRBD2. Unmatched junction bases numbered 2, after V lost 7 bases and J lost 5 bases. The germline CDR1 and CDR2 sequences are LGHDT and YNNKEL (reference sequence). This CDR3 is built from 12 residues. The CDR3 spells CASNRGGDTQYF. CDR3 coding DNA: TGTGCCAGCAACCGGGGGGGAGATACGCAGTATTTT.

The CDR3 loop is CASSQIGVLVDNEQFF. The CDR3 coding sequence is TGTGCCAGCAGCCAAATCGGGGTTTTGGTTGACAATGAGCAGTTCTTC. The chain is built from TRBV3-1 (or the pseudogene TRBV3-2) and TRBJ2-1, with TRBD2 as a possible D gene (5 bases). Germline-derived CDR1 and CDR2 are LGHDT and YNNKEL (reference sequence). The CDR3 contains 16 residues. Deletions cut 2 bases from V and 5 bases from J, with 16 bases between.

The rearrangement uses TRBV6-5 and TRBJ2-7, with D possibly TRBD2 on 6 matching bases. The CDR3 sequence is 16 residues long. The V gene lost 0 bases and the J gene lost 1 base, with 13 bases spanning the gap. Germline CDR1 and CDR2: MNHEY and SVGAGI. The CDR3 protein is CASSYSTNAGSYEQYF. The CDR3 region has the DNA TGTGCCAGCAGTTACTCGACCAATGCGGGATCCTACGAGCAGTACTTC.

The rearrangement links TRBV12-3 or TRBV12-4 to TRBJ2-5; no reliable D call. The CDR3 runs to 12 residues. V lost 4 bases and J lost 7, with 10 bases in between. CDR3: CASSSHQVTQYF. DNA of the CDR3: TGTGCCAGCAGTTCCCACCAGGTGACCCAGTACTTC.

V gene TRBV19 combines with J gene TRBJ2-3; 7 bases map to TRBD2. Germline CDR1 reads LNHDA; CDR2 reads SQIVND (reference sequence). Losses at the gene ends were 4 bases for V and 1 base for J; bases not matched to a gene: 5. CDR3 size: 15 residues. CDR3 sequence reads: CASSSAGEGTDTQYF. CDR3 coding DNA: TGTGCCAGTAGTAGCGCGGGAGAGGGCACAGATACGCAGTATTTT.

The J gene is TRBJ2-5, the V gene TRBV24-1; D call uncertain. The CDR3 extends over 12 amino acids. Germline CDR1 is KGHDR and CDR2 is SFDVKD. Trimming pared 4 bases from V and 7 bases from J, leaving 9 bases between. The CDR3 here is CATSDLRGTQYF. Written as DNA, the CDR3 is TGTGCCACCAGTGACCTTCGAGGGACCCAGTACTTC.

This rearrangement joins TRBV5-1 to TRBJ1-4; TRBD1 matches at 11 bases. After removal of 4 bases from V and 4 bases from J, the junction contained 6 bases not matched to a gene. This CDR3 has 16 amino acids. The germline CDR1 and CDR2 sequences are SGHRS and YFSETQ. The chain's CDR3 is CASSPGTGGYNEKLFF. In DNA, the CDR3 is TGCGCCAGCAGCCCCGGGACAGGGGGTTATAATGAAAAACTGTTTTTT.

This clone was recorded once. V and J are TRBV19 and TRBJ2-1; 8 bases are a match to TRBD2. This CDR3 contains 17 residues. The germline gives CDR1 LNHDA, CDR2 SQIVND (reference sequence). With 6 bases clipped from V and 6 bases from J, the junction kept 16 bases outside the gene matches. The CDR3 region is CASRTTSGGRVFNEQFF. CDR3 DNA sequence: TGTGCCAGTAGGACTACTAGCGGTGGCCGCGTTTTCAATGAGCAGTTCTTC. Together with reference TRBV19 and TRBJ2-1, the CDR3 gives the full variable domain: DGGITQSPKYLFRKEGQNVTLSCEQNLNHDAMYWYRQDPGQGLRLIYYSQIVNDFQKGDIAEGYSVSREKKESFPLTVTSAQKNPTAFYLCASRTTSGGRVFNEQFFGPGTRLTVL.

The CDR3 DNA sequence: TGTGCCAGCAGACTGACAGGGGAAGTCCCTGAAGCTTTCTTT. It codes for CASRLTGEVPEAFF. The genes are TRBV5-6 and TRBJ1-1; 8 bases are shared with TRBD1. The CDR3 consists of 14 residues. Germline trimming cut 5 bases from V and 6 bases from J; bases unmatched to any gene: 9. Germline assignment: CDR1 SGHDT and CDR2 YYEEEE.

The chain has TRBV30 and TRBJ1-2; D remains unclear. The length of the CDR3 is 11 residues. From germline, CDR1 is GTSNPN and CDR2 SVGIG (reference sequence). V was clipped by 0 bases and J by 10 bases, with 9 bases between them. The DNA for the CDR3 is TGTGCCTGGAGTGTACTTCTGGTCTACACCTTC. Its translation is CAWSVLLVYTF.

This chain joins TRBV2 and TRBJ1-5, with no clear D. CDR1 is SNHLY and CDR2 is FYNNEI in the germline V gene. V lost 6 bases to trimming and J lost 0 bases, with 12 bases between them. The CDR3 contains 15 residues. As DNA, the CDR3 is TGTGCCAGCAGCGCTACACGTTATAGCAATCAGCCCCAGCATTTT. The encoded protein is CASSATRYSNQPQHF. Drawing the rest from reference TRBV2 and TRBJ1-5, the complete variable domain is EPEVTQTPSHQVTQMGQEVILRCVPISNHLYFYWYRQILGQKVEFLVSFYNNEISEKSEIFDDQFSVERPDGSNFTLKIRSTKLEDSAMYFCASSATRYSNQPQHFGDGTRLSIL.

Points on this clone: The sample holds other DNA sequences that translate to the same CDR3. The chain has TRBV9 and TRBJ1-4, with 7 bases aligning to TRBD1. The CDR3 spans 14 residues. Trimming cost V 4 bases and J 5 bases; bases outside gene matches: 5. Germline assignment: CDR1 SGDLS and CDR2 YYNGEE. In DNA, the CDR3 is TGTGCCAGCAGCCCCAGGGGGGACAATGAAAAACTGTTTTTT. Protein sequence: CASSPRGDNEKLFF.